This TCR beta chain was profiled in a study of T-cell reconstitution after alpha-beta-depleted transplantation in children. Unique molecular identifiers were built into the TCRbeta library. TCRdb re-analysed the PCR reads in MiXCR, keeping a single row per CDR3 protein. The profile shows some 200,000 distinct CDR3 sequences, approximately 8.4% of them singletons. Only a few counts were recorded for this clonotype. The CDR3 has 14 residues. V shed 7 bases, J shed 4 bases, and the junction held 8 bases outside the gene matches. This sequence was found in a male patient between 2 and 10 years old who had a stem cell transplant for acute myeloid leukemia, so the T cells may come from the graft donor. Sequencing was performed on PBMCs, mostly from graft donor cells, taken 360 days after TCRalphabeta/CD19-depleted stem cell transplant. J is TRBJ1-2 and V is TRBV12-3 or TRBV12-4, with 8 bases that match TRBD1. In nucleotides, the CDR3 is TGTGCCAGCACCCTAGGACAGGGCGTCTATGGCTACACCTTC. Its protein is CASTLGQGVYGYTF.